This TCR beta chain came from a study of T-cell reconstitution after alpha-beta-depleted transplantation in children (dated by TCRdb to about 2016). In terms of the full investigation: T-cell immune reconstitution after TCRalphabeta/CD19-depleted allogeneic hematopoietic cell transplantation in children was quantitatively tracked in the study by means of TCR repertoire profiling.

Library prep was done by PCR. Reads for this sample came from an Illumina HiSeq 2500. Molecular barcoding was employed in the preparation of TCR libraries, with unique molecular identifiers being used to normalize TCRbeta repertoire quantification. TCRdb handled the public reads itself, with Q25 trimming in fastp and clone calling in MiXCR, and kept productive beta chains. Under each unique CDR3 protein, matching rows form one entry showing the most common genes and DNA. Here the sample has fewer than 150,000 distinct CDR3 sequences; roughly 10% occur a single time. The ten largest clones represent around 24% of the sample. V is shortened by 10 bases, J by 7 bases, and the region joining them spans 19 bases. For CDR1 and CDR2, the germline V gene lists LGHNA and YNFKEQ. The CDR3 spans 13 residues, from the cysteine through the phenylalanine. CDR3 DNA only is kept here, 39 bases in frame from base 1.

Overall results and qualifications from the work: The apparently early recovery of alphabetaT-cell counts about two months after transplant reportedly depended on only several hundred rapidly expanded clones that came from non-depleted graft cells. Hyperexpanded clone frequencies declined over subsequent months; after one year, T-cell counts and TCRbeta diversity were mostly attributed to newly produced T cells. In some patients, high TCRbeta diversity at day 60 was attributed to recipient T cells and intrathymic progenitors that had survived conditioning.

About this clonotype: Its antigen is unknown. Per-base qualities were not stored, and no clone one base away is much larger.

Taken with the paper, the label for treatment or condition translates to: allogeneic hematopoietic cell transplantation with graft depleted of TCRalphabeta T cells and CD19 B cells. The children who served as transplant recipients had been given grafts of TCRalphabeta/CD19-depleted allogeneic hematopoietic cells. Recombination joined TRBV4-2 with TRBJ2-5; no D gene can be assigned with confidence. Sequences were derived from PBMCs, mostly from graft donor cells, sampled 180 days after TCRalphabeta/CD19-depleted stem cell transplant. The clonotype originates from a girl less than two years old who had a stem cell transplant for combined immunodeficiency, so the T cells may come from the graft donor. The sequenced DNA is TGTGCCATGAGGCCAGAGCTCCACGGGACCCAGTACTTC. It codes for CAMRPELHGTQYF.